The 13 T cell receptor beta chains reported below all come from one sample, sequenced in a study of blood T cell repertoires in COVID-19. Clones were read by immunoSEQ multiplex PCR, and TCRdb kept only the in-frame ones, dropping some. Found here are around 86,000 clones, 75% to 90% of them singletons; the top ten hold 10% to 15%. The material sequenced was peripheral blood. The source of these receptors is a human donor in a cohort sampled during active COVID-19.

This chain connects TRBV12-3 or TRBV12-4 to TRBJ2-1, with 10 nucleotides matching TRBD2. The CDR3 length is 13 residues. V was pared by 6 bases and J by 6 bases, with 2 bases of the junction left unmatched. CDR3: CASREREGNEQFF. The CDR3 DNA is TGTGCCAGCAGAGAGCGGGAGGGCAATGAGCAGTTCTTC.

The genes are TRBV29-1 and TRBJ2-2, with TRBD2 as a possible D gene (5 bases). V was cut by 1 base and J by 6 bases, with 9 bases left in between. The CDR3 has 13 amino acids. CDR1 and CDR2 (germline): SQVTM, ANQGSEA. CDR3 DNA sequence: TGCAGCGTTGAAGGATACGGGGCCGGGGAGCTGTTTTTT. Translated: CSVEGYGAGELFF.

This chain links TRBV18 with TRBJ1-4; D possibly corresponds to TRBD1 (5 bases). Germline V gives CDR1 KGHSH, CDR2 LQKENI. Between the trimmed V and J ends, which lost 1 base and 5 bases, there was a span of 11 bases. The CDR3 is made up of 15 amino acids. The DNA for the CDR3 is TGTGCCAGCTCACCACAAACTGGGGCAAATGAAAAACTGTTTTTT. Protein product: CASSPQTGANEKLFF.

The rearrangement joins TRBV11-2 to TRBJ2-5, with 10 bases identical to TRBD1. The CDR3 runs to 15 residues. V dropped 4 bases and J dropped 4; count of bases not matched to a gene: 6. Germline V gene lookup returns CDR1 SGHAT and CDR2 FQNNGV. The CDR3 nucleotides read TGTGCCAGCAGCTCGACAGGGGGCTTCGGAGAGACCCAGTACTTC. This gives the protein CASSSTGGFGETQYF.

The rearrangement uses TRBV9 and TRBJ2-7; 8 nucleotides agree with TRBD1. The V gene end was trimmed by 4 bases and the J gene end by 0 bases; junction bases not matched to a gene: 6. This CDR3 contains 15 residues. The germline V gene encodes CDR1 SGDLS and CDR2 YYNGEE. The CDR3 bases are TGTGCCAGCAGCCCCTGGGACAGGAGCTCCTACGAGCAGTACTTC. Protein sequence: CASSPWDRSSYEQYF.

This sequence joins TRBV2 and TRBJ2-7; D call uncertain. V was clipped by 1 base and J by 4 bases, with 11 bases between them. CDR1 SNHLY and CDR2 FYNNEI come from the germline V gene. The CDR3 sequence is 14 residues long. In nucleotides, the CDR3 is TGTGCCAGCAGTGAAGGGCTAGATGGTTACGAGCAGTACTTC. Amino acids: CASSEGLDGYEQYF.

This clone turned up a few times. The chain links TRBV28 to TRBJ2-7, with 9 bases lining up with TRBD1. V was pared by 5 bases and J by 3 bases, with 5 bases of the junction left unmatched. The germline CDR1 and CDR2 sequences are MDHEN and SYDVKM. CDR3 size: 14 residues. The CDR3 coding sequence is TGTGCCAGCAGTCCCAGGGACAGGGACTACGAGCAGTACTTC. This translates into CASSPRDRDYEQYF.

CDR3 nucleotide sequence: TGTGCCAGTAGTCCCAGGGCTAACTATGGCTACACCTTC. It yields the protein CASSPRANYGYTF. V gene TRBV19 combines with J gene TRBJ1-2, with D possibly being TRBD1 (5 bases). CDR3 length equals 13 residues. The V and J ends lost 5 bases and 0 bases respectively, with 7 bases between them. Germline-derived CDR1 and CDR2 are LNHDA and SQIVND (reference sequence). The variable domain in full, completed from reference TRBV19 and TRBJ1-2, reads DGGITQSPKYLFRKEGQNVTLSCEQNLNHDAMYWYRQDPGQGLRLIYYSQIVNDFQKGDIAEGYSVSREKKESFPLTVTSAQKNPTAFYLCASSPRANYGYTFGSGTRLTVV.

This clone was counted only a few times. The gene calls are TRBV4-2 and TRBJ1-1; perhaps TRBD1 as D (6 bases). This CDR3 is 13 amino acids long. Trimming took 4 bases from V and 4 from J, leaving 10 bases between them. Germline V gene lookup returns CDR1 LGHNA and CDR2 YNFKEQ. CDR3 sequence (DNA): TGTGCCAGCAGCCCCCCAGGGGCCACTGAAGCTTTCTTT. It translates to CASSPPGATEAFF.

V gene TRBV3-1 (or the pseudogene TRBV3-2) combines with J gene TRBJ2-2; no definite D call. Trimming stripped 0 bases from V and 3 bases from J, with 5 bases between. The CDR3 loop spans 14 amino acids. Germline CDR1 and CDR2: LGHDT and YNNKEL (reference sequence). DNA for the CDR3: TGTGCCAGCAGCCAAGACAGTTACACCGGGGAGCTGTTTTTT. Its protein product is CASSQDSYTGELFF.

V and J are TRBV30 and TRBJ2-1, with 7 bases matching TRBD1. After removal of 1 base from V and 7 bases from J, the junction contained 10 bases not matched to a gene. The CDR3 has 15 residues. Germline lookup yields CDR1 GTSNPN and CDR2 SVGIG (reference sequence). CDR3 residues: CAWSGDPGGRNEQFF. Here the CDR3 DNA reads TGTGCCTGGAGTGGAGACCCAGGGGGTAGAAATGAGCAGTTCTTC.

The V call is TRBV5-4, the J call TRBJ2-7; the match to TRBD2 covers 9 bases. Germline CDR1 is SGHNT and CDR2 is YYREEE (reference sequence). The CDR3 length is 15 residues. With 4 bases clipped from V and 4 bases from J, the junction kept 9 bases outside the gene matches. CDR3 loop: CASSRGSGLAYEQYF. The CDR3 DNA sequence: TGTGCCAGCAGCCGAGGGTCGGGACTAGCTTACGAGCAGTACTTC. Combining the CDR3 with reference TRBV5-4 and TRBJ2-7 gives the whole variable domain ETGVTQSPTHLIKTRGQQVTLRCSSQSGHNTVSWYQQALGQGPQFIFQYYREEENGRGNFPPRFSGLQFPNYSSELNVNALELDDSALYLCASSRGSGLAYEQYFGPGTRLTVT.

This chain links TRBV5-1 with TRBJ2-3, with a weak D call TRBD1 (6 bases). V lost 3 bases to trimming and J lost 4 bases, with 12 bases between them. The germline V gene has CDR1 SGHRS and CDR2 YFSETQ. This CDR3 is 14 amino acids long. The CDR3 spells CASSYRQVPDTQYF. The CDR3 coding sequence is TGCGCCAGCAGCTACAGACAGGTGCCAGATACGCAGTATTTT.